The 31 T cell receptor beta chains below were found in one sample sequenced in a study of blood T cell repertoires in COVID-19. Clones were sequenced by immunoSEQ multiplex PCR, and TCRdb holds only the in-frame ones, with some missing. The data hold around 250,000 clones, with more than 70% observed a single time. The sequenced sample consisted of peripheral blood. These TCRs come from an elderly man with acute or convalescent COVID-19.

The chain links TRBV3-1 (or the pseudogene TRBV3-2) to TRBJ1-2; TRBD1 agrees at 7 bases. In germline, CDR1 is LGHDT, CDR2 YNNKEL (reference sequence). CDR3 length: 15 residues. With V trimmed by 5 bases and J by 0 bases, 6 bases remained unmatched. CDR3 bases: TGTGCCAGCAGCGCACAGGGGAGGTCTAACTATGGCTACACCTTC. This codes for CASSAQGRSNYGYTF.

The chain carries TRBV7-6 and TRBJ2-2, with 7 bases that match TRBD2. The CDR3 has 18 amino acids. CDR1 is SGHVS, CDR2 FNYEAQ, per germline. With 2 bases clipped from V and 1 base from J, the junction kept 10 bases outside the gene matches. CDR3: CASSLPRSGPLNTGELFF. The CDR3 coding sequence is TGTGCCAGCAGCTTACCTCGTAGCGGGCCTTTGAACACCGGGGAGCTGTTTTTT. Looking up the rest from reference TRBV7-6 and TRBJ2-2 gives the full variable domain: GAGVSQSPRYKVTKRGQDVALRCDPISGHVSLYWYRQALGQGPEFLTYFNYEAQQDKSGLPNDRFSAERPEGSISTLTIQRTEQRDSAMYRCASSLPRSGPLNTGELFFGEGSRLTVL.

The V gene is TRBV6-5, the J gene TRBJ2-2, with 7 positions matching TRBD1. V was pared by 6 bases and J by 1 base, with 5 bases of the junction left unmatched. Germline V gene sequence: CDR1 MNHEY, CDR2 SVGAGI. There are 15 residues in the CDR3. The CDR3 loop is CASRRQGLNTGELFF. Written as DNA, the CDR3 is TGTGCCAGCAGACGACAGGGTTTGAACACCGGGGAGCTGTTTTTT.

This chain joins TRBV2 and TRBJ2-5; no reliable D call. Germline CDR1 and CDR2: SNHLY and FYNNEI. Trimming stripped 3 bases from V and 5 bases from J, with 13 bases between. This CDR3 is 14 amino acids long. Here the CDR3 reads CASSDPQRWETQYF. The CDR3 bases are TGTGCCAGCAGTGACCCACAACGCTGGGAGACCCAGTACTTC.

This sequence joins TRBV3-1 (or the pseudogene TRBV3-2) and TRBJ2-2, with 9 bases matching TRBD2. V lost 5 bases and J lost 6; bases outside the gene matches: 10. The CDR3 is 16 residues long. In germline, CDR1 is LGHDT, CDR2 YNNKEL (reference sequence). CDR3 sequence reads: CASSSTGTSPSGELFF. CDR3 in DNA: TGTGCCAGCAGCTCTACCGGGACTAGCCCCTCCGGGGAGCTGTTTTTT.

The genes are TRBV27 and TRBJ1-4, with D unresolved. CDR3 length equals 14 residues. Trimming removed 5 bases at V and 5 bases at J, with 12 bases between. Germline CDR1 is MNHEY and CDR2 is SMNVEV (reference sequence). Written as DNA, the CDR3 is TGTGCCAGCAGTCCCCCCGGTCAAAATGAAAAACTGTTTTTT. It codes for CASSPPGQNEKLFF.

The V call is TRBV6-5, the J call TRBJ1-4; 9 bases are shared with TRBD1. Trimming took 6 bases from V and 5 from J; bases not matched to a gene: 7. The CDR3 length is 15 residues. Germline V gives CDR1 MNHEY, CDR2 SVGAGI. The CDR3 sequence is CASRRRQGENEKLFF. Written as DNA, the CDR3 is TGTGCCAGCAGGAGAAGACAGGGGGAAAATGAAAAACTGTTTTTT.

J is TRBJ2-1 and V is TRBV3-1 (or the pseudogene TRBV3-2); D perhaps matches TRBD1 (5 bases). The CDR3 spans 15 residues. From germline, CDR1 is LGHDT and CDR2 YNNKEL (reference sequence). V gave up 4 bases and J gave up 8 bases, with 18 bases separating them. The CDR3 DNA reads TGTGCCAGCAGCCGATCGGTCGTCCTAGGGGATGAGCAGTTCTTC. Protein product: CASSRSVVLGDEQFF.

The chain recombines TRBV5-1 with TRBJ2-5; 10 positions match TRBD2. Germline V CDR1 and CDR2: SGHRS, YFSETQ. The CDR3 is made up of 14 amino acids. The ends lost 2 bases at V and 5 bases at J; junction bases unmatched: 3. CDR3 DNA sequence: TGCGCCAGCAGCTTTAGCGGGGGGTTTGAGACCCAGTACTTC. It yields the protein CASSFSGGFETQYF.

This clone was observed a single time. The V and J genes are TRBV7-6 and TRBJ2-3, with 9 bases fitting TRBD2. The germline V gene has CDR1 SGHVS and CDR2 FNYEAQ. V trimming: 3 bases; J trimming: 4 bases; junction bases outside the gene matches: 2. This CDR3 is 14 amino acids long. CDR3 coding DNA: TGTGCCAGCAGCTTGGGCGGGAGGGCAGATACGCAGTATTTT. Amino acids: CASSLGGRADTQYF.

The chain has TRBV10-3 and TRBJ2-2; D may be TRBD1 (5 bases). Germline CDR1 ENHRY, CDR2 SYGVKD. The CDR3 contains 16 residues. V lost 6 bases to trimming and J lost 3 bases, with 17 bases between them. In nucleotides, the CDR3 is TGTGCCATCAGAAACCAGGGTCGCCTACACACCGGGGAGCTGTTTTTT. Residues: CAIRNQGRLHTGELFF.

The chain links TRBV7-2 to TRBJ2-7; D unresolved. In germline, CDR1 is SGHTA, CDR2 FQGNSA. This CDR3 region has 13 residues. V dropped 4 bases and J dropped 2 bases, with 9 bases sitting between them. The CDR3 loop reads CASSSVSPYEQYF. The CDR3 DNA follows: TGTGCCAGCAGCTCTGTGAGTCCCTACGAGCAGTACTTC.

CDR3 sequence reads: CASSFRTSMVYEQYF. The CDR3 region has the DNA TGTGCCAGCAGTTTCCGGACTAGCATGGTTTACGAGCAGTACTTC. This chain connects TRBV27 to TRBJ2-7; 8 nucleotides align to TRBD2. Germline assignment: CDR1 MNHEY and CDR2 SMNVEV (reference sequence). Trimming at V came to 3 bases and at J to 4 bases, leaving 8 bases not matched to a gene. This CDR3 comprises 15 residues.

V usage is TRBV6-1 and J usage is TRBJ1-2; 9 positions match TRBD1. The CDR3 sequence is 13 residues long. V dropped 3 bases and J dropped 4; count of bases not matched to a gene: 0. The germline gives CDR1 MNHNS, CDR2 SASEGT. The CDR3 sequence is CASSEGQGYGYTF. CDR3 sequence (DNA): TGTGCCAGCAGTGAGGGACAGGGCTATGGCTACACCTTC.

The chain carries TRBV18 and TRBJ2-7; TRBD1 aligns across 7 bases. CDR1 is KGHSH, CDR2 LQKENI, per germline. After removal of 6 bases from V and 6 bases from J, the junction contained 5 bases not matched to a gene. The CDR3 loop spans 12 amino acids. DNA for the CDR3: TGTGCCAGCTCCCCTGGGACAGCCGAGCAGTACTTC. It specifies CASSPGTAEQYF.

J is TRBJ1-1 and V is TRBV18; D is possibly TRBD1 (5 bases). The CDR3 totals 15 residues. Germline values: CDR1 KGHSH, CDR2 LQKENI. Trimming took 3 bases from V and 1 from J, leaving 12 bases between them. CDR3 nucleotide sequence: TGTGCCAGCTCACCGGTCGGGACTTCGAACACTGAAGCTTTCTTT. This encodes CASSPVGTSNTEAFF.

The chain joins TRBV6-5 to TRBJ1-1; 7 bases align to TRBD1. V gave up 9 bases and J gave up 1 base; unmatched junction bases: 5. The length of the CDR3 is 13 residues. CDR1 is MNHEY, CDR2 SVGAGI, per germline. CDR3 loop: CARSGTANTEAFF. In DNA form, the CDR3 reads TGTGCCAGATCCGGGACAGCGAACACTGAAGCTTTCTTT.

Here the CDR3 reads CSVVRGLDMETQYF. CDR3 bases: TGCAGCGTTGTTCGCGGGTTGGATATGGAGACCCAGTACTTC. The chain links TRBV29-1 to TRBJ2-5; D may be TRBD2 (5 bases). V was clipped by 4 bases and J by 5 bases, with 17 bases between them. The CDR3 is made up of 14 amino acids. The germline V gene encodes CDR1 SQVTM and CDR2 ANQGSEA.

The chain has TRBV27 and TRBJ1-5, with D possibly being TRBD1 (5 bases). V lost 3 bases, J lost 0 bases, and 9 bases lay in between. Germline-derived CDR1 and CDR2 are MNHEY and SMNVEV (reference sequence). CDR3 length: 15 amino acids. CDR3 in amino acids: CASSFGTDSNQPQHF. CDR3 DNA: TGTGCCAGCAGTTTCGGGACTGATAGCAATCAGCCCCAGCATTTT.

This clone was recorded once. Compared with germline, one end of the junction differs, possibly owing to a read error. The CDR3, as DNA: TGTGCCAGCAGCCAAGACCCCTTCACCCCTGAGGCTTTCTTT. Amino acid sequence: CASSQDPFTPEAFF. The V gene is TRBV3-1 (or the pseudogene TRBV3-2), the J gene TRBJ1-1; D uncertain. CDR3 length equals 14 residues. The germline V gene encodes CDR1 LGHDT and CDR2 YNNKEL (reference sequence).

This chain uses TRBV5-1 with TRBJ1-2; possible D gene TRBD1, 6 bases. The germline gives CDR1 SGHRS, CDR2 YFSETQ. V was shortened by 4 bases and J by 6 bases, with 13 bases between the two germline ends. The CDR3 is made up of 13 amino acids. The DNA of the CDR3 is TGCGCCAGCAGCCTGGGGGGGCAGGATGGCTACACCTTC. Its translation is CASSLGGQDGYTF. The full variable domain, in which reference TRBV5-1 and TRBJ1-2 provide the parts outside the CDR3, is KAGVTQTPRYLIKTRGQQVTLSCSPISGHRSVSWYQQTPGQGLQFLFEYFSETQRNKGNFPGRFSGRQFSNSRSEMNVSTLELGDSALYLCASSLGGQDGYTFGSGTRLTVV.

This rearrangement joins TRBV28 to TRBJ1-1; D is unresolved. CDR3 length: 17 residues. Germline-derived CDR1 and CDR2 are MDHEN and SYDVKM. Trimming took 5 bases from V and 3 from J, leaving 22 bases between them. In DNA form, the CDR3 reads TGTGCCAGCAGTCTCCAGAGGAGGGTAGGAATCGACACTGAAGCTTTCTTT. This gives the protein CASSLQRRVGIDTEAFF.

J is TRBJ1-2 and V is TRBV9; D is possibly TRBD1 (5 bases). The CDR3 runs to 13 residues. Germline V CDR1 and CDR2: SGDLS, YYNGEE. Trimming pared 3 bases from V and 4 bases from J, leaving 10 bases between. CDR3 bases: TGTGCCAGCAGCGGCGGGACGCCCTATGGCTACACCTTC. It encodes CASSGGTPYGYTF.

V and J are TRBV28 and TRBJ1-5; TRBD1 agrees at 10 bases. CDR1 and CDR2 (germline): MDHEN, SYDVKM. V was clipped by 5 bases and J by 11 bases; unmatched bases: 12. The CDR3 consists of 15 residues. The CDR3 nucleotides read TGTGCCAGCAGTGCAATAAGGGGACAGGGGTTCACCCAGCATTTT. Its translation is CASSAIRGQGFTQHF.

A few counts support this clone. This sequence joins TRBV24-1 and TRBJ2-7; D is perhaps TRBD1 (6 bases). Looked up from germline, CDR1 is KGHDR and CDR2 is SFDVKD. The CDR3 is 13 amino acids. Trimming took 4 bases from V and 3 from J, leaving 9 bases between them. The CDR3 loop reads CATSDLQGYEQYF. In nucleotides, the CDR3 is TGTGCCACCAGTGACTTACAGGGCTACGAGCAGTACTTC.

The chain carries TRBV5-4 and TRBJ2-5; 8 bases map to TRBD2. Germline trimming cut 0 bases from V and 3 bases from J; bases unmatched to any gene: 13. The germline V gene encodes CDR1 SGHNT and CDR2 YYREEE (reference sequence). The CDR3 totals 18 residues. The CDR3 loop is CASSLGPGGGTSKETQYF. DNA of the CDR3: TGTGCCAGCAGCTTGGGGCCCGGCGGCGGGACTAGTAAAGAGACCCAGTACTTC.

The chain has TRBV28 and TRBJ2-7, with TRBD1 identical over 7 bases. The CDR3 is 15 residues long. V shed 5 bases, J shed 3 bases, and the junction held 10 bases outside the gene matches. Germline loops: CDR1 MDHEN, CDR2 SYDVKM. The CDR3 region has the DNA TGTGCCAGCAGTCGCCGGGACAGAGTTTACTACGAGCAGTACTTC. This sequence encodes CASSRRDRVYYEQYF.

The chain couples TRBV28 to TRBJ1-3; D uncertain. Germline lookup yields CDR1 MDHEN and CDR2 SYDVKM. V lost 2 bases and J 2 bases, leaving 10 bases between the germline ends. The CDR3 contains 15 residues. The CDR3 here is CASSLGQYTGNTIYF. CDR3 nucleotide sequence: TGTGCCAGCAGTTTAGGGCAGTATACTGGAAACACCATATATTTT.

The V and J genes are TRBV25-1 and TRBJ1-1; D remains unclear. Germline V lookup: CDR1 MGHDK, CDR2 SYGVNS. With 9 bases removed from V and 0 bases from J, the gap between germline ends came to 5 bases. The CDR3 runs to 11 residues. CDR3 bases: TGTGCCAGTACACTGAACACTGAAGCTTTCTTT. Protein product: CASTLNTEAFF.

The J gene is TRBJ2-7, the V gene TRBV3-1 (or the pseudogene TRBV3-2), with a tentative D call TRBD2 (7 bases). V lost 0 bases to trimming and J lost 6 bases, with 15 bases between them. Looked up from germline, CDR1 is LGHDT and CDR2 is YNNKEL (reference sequence). This CDR3 contains 15 residues. The CDR3 protein is CASSQEGRGAGEQYF. The CDR3 DNA sequence: TGTGCCAGCAGCCAAGAAGGACGGGGGGCGGGCGAGCAGTACTTC.

This chain links TRBV6-5 with TRBJ2-5; 9 nucleotides align to TRBD1. The CDR3 is 14 amino acids. J was trimmed by 7 bases and V by 6 bases; bases with no gene match: 9. Germline V gene lookup returns CDR1 MNHEY and CDR2 SVGAGI. The CDR3, as DNA: TGTGCCAGCAGCGAGCACAGGGGGCGGGGGACCCAGTACTTC. It specifies CASSEHRGRGTQYF.